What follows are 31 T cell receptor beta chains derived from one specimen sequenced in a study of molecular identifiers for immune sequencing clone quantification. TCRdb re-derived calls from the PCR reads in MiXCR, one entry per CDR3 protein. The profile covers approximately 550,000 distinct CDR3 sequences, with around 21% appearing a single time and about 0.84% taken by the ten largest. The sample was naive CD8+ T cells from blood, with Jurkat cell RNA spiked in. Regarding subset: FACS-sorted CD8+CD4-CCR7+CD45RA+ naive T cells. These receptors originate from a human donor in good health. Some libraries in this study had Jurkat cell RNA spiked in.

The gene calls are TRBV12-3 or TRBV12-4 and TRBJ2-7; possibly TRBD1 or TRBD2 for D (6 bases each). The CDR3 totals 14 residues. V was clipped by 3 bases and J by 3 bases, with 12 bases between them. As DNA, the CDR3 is TGTGCCAGCAGTTTTGGCGGGACAAACTACGAGCAGTACTTC. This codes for CASSFGGTNYEQYF.

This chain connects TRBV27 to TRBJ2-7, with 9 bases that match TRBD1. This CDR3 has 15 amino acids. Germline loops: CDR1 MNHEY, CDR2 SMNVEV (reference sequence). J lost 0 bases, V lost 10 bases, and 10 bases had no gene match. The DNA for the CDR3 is TGTGCCAACAGCGTGGACAGGGGAAGCTCCTACGAGCAGTACTTC. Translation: CANSVDRGSSYEQYF.

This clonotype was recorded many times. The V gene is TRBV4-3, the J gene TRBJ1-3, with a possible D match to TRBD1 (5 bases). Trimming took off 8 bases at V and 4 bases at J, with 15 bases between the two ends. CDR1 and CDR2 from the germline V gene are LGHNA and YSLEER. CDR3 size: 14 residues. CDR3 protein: CASSDDSMGNTIYF. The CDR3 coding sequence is TGCGCCAGCTCAGATGACAGTATGGGAAACACCATATATTTT.

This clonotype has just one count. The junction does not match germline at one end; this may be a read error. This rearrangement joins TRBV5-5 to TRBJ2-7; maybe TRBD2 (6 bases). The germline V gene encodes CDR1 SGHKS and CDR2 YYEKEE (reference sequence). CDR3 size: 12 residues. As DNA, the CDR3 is TGTGCCGGCAGCTTGGAGGGATACGAGCAGTACTTC. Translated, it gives CAGSLEGYEQYF.

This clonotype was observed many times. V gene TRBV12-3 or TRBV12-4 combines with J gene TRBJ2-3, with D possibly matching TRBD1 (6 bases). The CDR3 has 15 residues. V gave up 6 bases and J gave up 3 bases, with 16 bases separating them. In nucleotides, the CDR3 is TGTGCCAGCAGCGAGGACAGCCCCTTGACAGATACGCAGTATTTT. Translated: CASSEDSPLTDTQYF.

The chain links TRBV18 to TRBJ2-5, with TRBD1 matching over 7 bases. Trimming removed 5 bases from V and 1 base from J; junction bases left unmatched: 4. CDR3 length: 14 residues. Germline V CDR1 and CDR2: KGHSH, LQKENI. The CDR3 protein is CASSTDRSQETQYF. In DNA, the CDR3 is TGTGCCAGCTCAACGGACAGGAGCCAAGAGACCCAGTACTTC.

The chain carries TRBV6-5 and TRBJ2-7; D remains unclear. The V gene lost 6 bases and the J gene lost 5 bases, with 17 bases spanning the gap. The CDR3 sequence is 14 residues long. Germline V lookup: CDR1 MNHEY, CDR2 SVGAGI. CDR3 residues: CASSPPAGSDEQYF. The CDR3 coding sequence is TGTGCCAGCAGCCCCCCCGCCGGATCCGACGAGCAGTACTTC.

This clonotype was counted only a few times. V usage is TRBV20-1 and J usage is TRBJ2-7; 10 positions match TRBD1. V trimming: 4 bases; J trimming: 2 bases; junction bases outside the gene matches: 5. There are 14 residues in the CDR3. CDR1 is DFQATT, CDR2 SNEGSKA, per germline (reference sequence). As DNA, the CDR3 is TGCAGTGCTATCGGACAGGGGGTCCCCTACGAGCAGTACTTC. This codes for CSAIGQGVPYEQYF.

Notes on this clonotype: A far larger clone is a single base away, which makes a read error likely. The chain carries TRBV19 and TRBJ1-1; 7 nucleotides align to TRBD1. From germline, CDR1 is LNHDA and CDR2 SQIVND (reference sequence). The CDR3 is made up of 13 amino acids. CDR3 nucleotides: TGTGCCAATAGTTTTCAGGGGGGGACTGAAGCTTTCTTT. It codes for CANSFQGGTEAFF.

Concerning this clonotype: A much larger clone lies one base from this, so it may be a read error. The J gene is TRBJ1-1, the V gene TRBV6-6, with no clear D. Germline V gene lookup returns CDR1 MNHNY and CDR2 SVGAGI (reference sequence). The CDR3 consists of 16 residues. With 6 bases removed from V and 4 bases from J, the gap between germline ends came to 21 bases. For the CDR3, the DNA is TGTGCCAGCAGGACGGATGACTGGATCCAGAGCACTGAAGCTTTCTTT. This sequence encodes CASRTDDWIQSTEAFF.

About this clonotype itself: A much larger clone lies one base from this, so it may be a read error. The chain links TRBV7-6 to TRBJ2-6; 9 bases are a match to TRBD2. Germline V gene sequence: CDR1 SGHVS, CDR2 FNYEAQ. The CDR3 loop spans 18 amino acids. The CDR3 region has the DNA TGTGCCAGCTGCTTAGATATGATAGCGGGGGCTGGGGCCAACGTCCTGACTTTC. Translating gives CASCLDMIAGAGANVLTF. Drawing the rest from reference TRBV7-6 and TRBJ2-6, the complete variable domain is GAGVSQSPRYKVTKRGQDVALRCDPISGHVSLYWYRQALGQGPEFLTYFNYEAQQDKSGLPNDRFSAERPEGSISTLTIQRTEQRDSAMYRCASCLDMIAGAGANVLTFGAGSRLTVL.

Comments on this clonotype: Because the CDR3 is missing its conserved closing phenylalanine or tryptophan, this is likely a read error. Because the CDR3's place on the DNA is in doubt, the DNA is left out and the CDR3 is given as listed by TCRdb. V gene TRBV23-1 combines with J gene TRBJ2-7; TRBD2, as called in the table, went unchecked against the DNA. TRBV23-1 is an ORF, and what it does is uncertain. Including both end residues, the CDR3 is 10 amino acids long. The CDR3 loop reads CASSQTGTSE.

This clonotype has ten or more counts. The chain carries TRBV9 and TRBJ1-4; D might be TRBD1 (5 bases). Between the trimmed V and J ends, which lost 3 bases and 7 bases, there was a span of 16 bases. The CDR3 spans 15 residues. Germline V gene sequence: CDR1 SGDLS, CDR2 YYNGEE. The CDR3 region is CASSGTTPRGEKLFF. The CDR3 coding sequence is TGTGCCAGCAGCGGGACAACCCCAAGAGGTGAAAAACTGTTTTTT.

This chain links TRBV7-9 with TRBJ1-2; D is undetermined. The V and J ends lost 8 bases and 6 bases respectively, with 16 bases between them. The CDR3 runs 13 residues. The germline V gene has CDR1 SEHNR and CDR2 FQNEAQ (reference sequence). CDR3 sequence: CASDTSSRDGYTF. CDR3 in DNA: TGTGCCAGCGACACATCCAGTAGAGATGGCTACACCTTC.

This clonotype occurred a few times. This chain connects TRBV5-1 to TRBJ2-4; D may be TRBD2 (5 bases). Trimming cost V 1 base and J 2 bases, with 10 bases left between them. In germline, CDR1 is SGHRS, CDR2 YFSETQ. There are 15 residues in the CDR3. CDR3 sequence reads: CASSLSGGTKNIQYF. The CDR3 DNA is TGCGCCAGCAGCTTGAGTGGAGGTACCAAAAACATTCAGTACTTC.

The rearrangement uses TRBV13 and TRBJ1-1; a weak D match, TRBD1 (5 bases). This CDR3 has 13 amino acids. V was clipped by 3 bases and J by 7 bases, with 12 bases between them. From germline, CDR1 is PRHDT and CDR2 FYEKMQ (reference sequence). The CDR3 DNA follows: TGTGCCAGCAGCTTTTGGGGGGGGAGTGAAGCTTTCTTT. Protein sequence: CASSFWGGSEAFF.

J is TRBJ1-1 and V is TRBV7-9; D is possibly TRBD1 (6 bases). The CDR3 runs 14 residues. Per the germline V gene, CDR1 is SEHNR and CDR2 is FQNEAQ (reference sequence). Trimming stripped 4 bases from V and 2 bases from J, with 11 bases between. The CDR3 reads CASSSGTSNTEAFF. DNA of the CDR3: TGTGCCAGCAGCTCGGGGACATCAAACACTGAAGCTTTCTTT.

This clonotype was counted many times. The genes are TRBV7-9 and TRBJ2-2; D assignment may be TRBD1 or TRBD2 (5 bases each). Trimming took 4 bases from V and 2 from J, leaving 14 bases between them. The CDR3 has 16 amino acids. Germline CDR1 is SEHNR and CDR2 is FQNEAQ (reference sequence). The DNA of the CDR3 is TGTGCCAGCAGCTCACTAGTCGGGGCTAACACCGGGGAGCTGTTTTTT. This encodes CASSSLVGANTGELFF.

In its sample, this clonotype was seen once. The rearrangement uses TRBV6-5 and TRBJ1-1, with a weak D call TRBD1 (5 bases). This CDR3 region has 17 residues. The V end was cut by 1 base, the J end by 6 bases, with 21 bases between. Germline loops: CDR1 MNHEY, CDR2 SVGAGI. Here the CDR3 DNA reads TGTGCCAGCAGTTACTTGGGCAGGGAAGTGGGTCCCGCTGAAGCTTTCTTT. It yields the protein CASSYLGREVGPAEAFF.

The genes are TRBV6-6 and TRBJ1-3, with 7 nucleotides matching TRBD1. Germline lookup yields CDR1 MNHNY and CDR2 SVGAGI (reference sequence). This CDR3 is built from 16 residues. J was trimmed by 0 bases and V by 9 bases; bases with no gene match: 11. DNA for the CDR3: TGTGCCAGTAGAAACCCCCAGGGGGACTCTGGAAACACCATATATTTT. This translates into CASRNPQGDSGNTIYF.

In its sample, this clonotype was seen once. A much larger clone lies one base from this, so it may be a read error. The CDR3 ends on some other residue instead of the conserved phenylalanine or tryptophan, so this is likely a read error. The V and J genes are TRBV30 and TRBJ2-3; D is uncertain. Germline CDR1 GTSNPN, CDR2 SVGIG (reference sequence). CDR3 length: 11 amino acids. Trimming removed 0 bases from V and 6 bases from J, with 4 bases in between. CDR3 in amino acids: CAWSVEDTQYL. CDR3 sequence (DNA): TGTGCCTGGAGTGTCGAGGATACGCAGTATCTT.

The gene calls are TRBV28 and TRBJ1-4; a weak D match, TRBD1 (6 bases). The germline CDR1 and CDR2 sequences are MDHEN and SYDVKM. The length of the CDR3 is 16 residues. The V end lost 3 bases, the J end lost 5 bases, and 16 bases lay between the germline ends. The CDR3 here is CASSLRGARGNEKLFF. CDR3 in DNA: TGTGCCAGCAGTTTGCGGGGGGCGCGGGGAAATGAAAAACTGTTTTTT.

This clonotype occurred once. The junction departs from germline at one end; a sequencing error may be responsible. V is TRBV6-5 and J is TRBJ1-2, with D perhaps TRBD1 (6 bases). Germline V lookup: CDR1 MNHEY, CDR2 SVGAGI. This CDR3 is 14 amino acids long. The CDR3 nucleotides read TGTGCCAGCAGTTACTCGAAGGGGGGCTATGGCCACACCTTC. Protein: CASSYSKGGYGHTF.

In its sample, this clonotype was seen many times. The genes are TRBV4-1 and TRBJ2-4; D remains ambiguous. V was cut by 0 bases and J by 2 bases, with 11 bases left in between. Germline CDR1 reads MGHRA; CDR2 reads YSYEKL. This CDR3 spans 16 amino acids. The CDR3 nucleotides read TGCGCCAGCAGCCAAGAGCCTTCAGCGCCCAAAAACATTCAGTACTTC. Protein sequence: CASSQEPSAPKNIQYF.

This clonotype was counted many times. CDR3 sequence (DNA): TGTGCCAGCAGCTTAGCTCACTTGAATGAGCAGTTCTTC. Protein: CASSLAHLNEQFF. The chain has TRBV11-2 and TRBJ2-1; D remains ambiguous. The ends were cut back, 1 base at V and 7 bases at J, with 8 bases in the middle. In germline, CDR1 is SGHAT, CDR2 FQNNGV. The CDR3 loop spans 13 amino acids.

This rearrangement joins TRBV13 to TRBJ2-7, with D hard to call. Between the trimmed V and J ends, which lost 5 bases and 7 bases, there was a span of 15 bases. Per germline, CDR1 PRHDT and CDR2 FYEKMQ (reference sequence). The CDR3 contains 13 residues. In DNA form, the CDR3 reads TGTGCCAGCAGCCCCGGGTCCCCTGGGGAGCAGTACTTC. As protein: CASSPGSPGEQYF. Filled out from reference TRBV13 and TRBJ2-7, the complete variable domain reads AAGVIQSPRHLIKEKRETATLKCYPIPRHDTVYWYQQGPGQDPQFLISFYEKMQSDKGSIPDRFSAQQFSDYHSELNMSSLELGDSALYFCASSPGSPGEQYFGPGTRLTVT.

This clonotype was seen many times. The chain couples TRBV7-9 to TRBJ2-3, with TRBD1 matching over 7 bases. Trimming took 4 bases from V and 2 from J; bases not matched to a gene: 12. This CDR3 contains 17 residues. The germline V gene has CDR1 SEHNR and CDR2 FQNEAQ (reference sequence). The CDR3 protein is CASSSLNRDRDTDTQYF. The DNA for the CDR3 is TGTGCCAGCAGCTCCCTCAACCGGGACAGAGACACAGATACGCAGTATTTT.

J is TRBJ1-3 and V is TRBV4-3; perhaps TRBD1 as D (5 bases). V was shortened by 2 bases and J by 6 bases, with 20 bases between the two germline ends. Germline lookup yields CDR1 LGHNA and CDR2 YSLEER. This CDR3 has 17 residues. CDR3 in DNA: TGCGCCAGCAGCCAAAATCCCCTAGTGGGGGGTGAAAACACCATATATTTT. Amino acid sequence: CASSQNPLVGGENTIYF.

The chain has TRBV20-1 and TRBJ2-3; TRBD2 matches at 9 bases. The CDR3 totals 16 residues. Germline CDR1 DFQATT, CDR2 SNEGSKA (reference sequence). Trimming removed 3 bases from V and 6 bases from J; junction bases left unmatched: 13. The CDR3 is CSARARSSGGPDTQYF. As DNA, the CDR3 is TGCAGTGCTAGGGCCCGAAGTAGCGGGGGTCCTGATACGCAGTATTTT.

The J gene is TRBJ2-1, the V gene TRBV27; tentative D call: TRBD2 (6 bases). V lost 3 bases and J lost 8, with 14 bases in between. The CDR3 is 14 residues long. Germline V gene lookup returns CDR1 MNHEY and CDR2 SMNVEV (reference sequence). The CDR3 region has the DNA TGTGCCAGCAGTTTTGATGTACTAGCACATGAGCAGTTCTTC. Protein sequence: CASSFDVLAHEQFF.

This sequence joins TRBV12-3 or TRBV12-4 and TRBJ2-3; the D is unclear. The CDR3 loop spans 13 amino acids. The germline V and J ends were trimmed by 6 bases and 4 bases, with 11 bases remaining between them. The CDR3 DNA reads TGTGCCAGCAGCCCCTCTTGGTCAGATACGCAGTATTTT. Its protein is CASSPSWSDTQYF.